This T cell receptor beta chain was profiled in a study of response to subunit inactivated influenza vaccine. This clonotype was detected a few times. One entry per CDR3 protein results from TCRdb running MiXCR on the RT-PCR reads. The top ten hold over 10% of the sample, which has hundreds of thousands of distinct CDR3 sequences, 6.5% to 8% seen once. The J segment lost 5 bases and the V segment lost 5 bases, leaving 9 bases of the junction unmatched. There are 17 residues in the CDR3. V gene TRBV12-3 or TRBV12-4 combines with J gene TRBJ2-5, with 15 bases lining up with TRBD2. This sequence originates from a man aged 50-75 years who received an inactivated influenza vaccine. The specimen was PBMCs from blood, collected around 25 months after vaccination. The CDR3 loop is CASSLGTSGRPGETQYF. The CDR3 DNA sequence: TGTGCCAGCAGTCTCGGGACTAGCGGGAGGCCGGGGGAGACCCAGTACTTC.